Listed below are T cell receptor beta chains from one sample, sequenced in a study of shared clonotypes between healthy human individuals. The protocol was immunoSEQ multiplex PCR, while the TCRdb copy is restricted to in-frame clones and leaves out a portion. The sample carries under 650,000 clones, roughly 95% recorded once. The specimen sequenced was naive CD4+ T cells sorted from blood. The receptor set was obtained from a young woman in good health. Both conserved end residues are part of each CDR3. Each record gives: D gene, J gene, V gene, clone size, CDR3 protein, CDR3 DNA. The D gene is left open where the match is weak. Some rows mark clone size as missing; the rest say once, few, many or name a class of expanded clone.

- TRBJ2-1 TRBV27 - CASRPDYSYNEQFF TGTGCCAGCAGGCCGGACTACTCCTACAATGAGCAGTTCTTC
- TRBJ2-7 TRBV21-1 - CASTGIWQYF TGTGCCAGCACCGGCATTTGGCAGTACTTC
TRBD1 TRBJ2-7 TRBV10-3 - CAISPGTGAYEQYF TGTGCCATCTCTCCCGGGACAGGGGCCTACGAGCAGTACTTC
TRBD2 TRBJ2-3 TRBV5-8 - CASTLGTRASTDTQYF TGTGCCAGCACCCTTGGGACTAGAGCTAGCACAGATACGCAGTATTTT
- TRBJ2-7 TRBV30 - CAPLGGLIPPTRAYEQYF TGTGCCCCTTTAGGGGGGTTAATCCCGCCGACTAGGGCCTACGAGCAGTACTTC
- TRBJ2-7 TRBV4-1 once CASSRTGTAGNEQYF TGCGCCAGCAGCCGCACCGGGACGGCGGGGAACGAGCAGTACTTC
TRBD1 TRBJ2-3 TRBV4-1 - CASSRGQGVDTQYF TGCGCCAGCAGCCGGGGACAGGGAGTAGATACGCAGTATTTT
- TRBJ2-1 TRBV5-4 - CASSGSQGGNEQFF TGTGCCAGCAGCGGATCCCAGGGAGGCAATGAGCAGTTCTTC
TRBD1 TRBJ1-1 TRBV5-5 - CASSSRDRGGNTEAFF TGTGCCAGCAGCTCCCGGGACAGGGGAGGGAACACTGAAGCTTTCTTT
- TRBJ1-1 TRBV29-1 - CSVVQSGTEAFF TGCAGCGTTGTACAGTCAGGCACTGAAGCTTTCTTT
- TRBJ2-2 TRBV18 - CASSSGLRGLAGELFF TGTGCCAGCTCATCCGGTTTAAGGGGCTTGGCCGGGGAGCTGTTTTTT
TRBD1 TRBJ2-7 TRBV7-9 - CASSLSTGGRPTEQYF TGTGCCAGCAGCTTATCGACAGGGGGCCGCCCCACCGAGCAGTACTTC